These 12 T cell receptor beta chains share one sample of origin, sequenced in a study of T cell repertoires and HLA-DP antigens. Libraries were prepared by immunoSEQ multiplex PCR; TCRdb keeps only in-frame clonotypes and omits some of them. The sample consists of over 100,000 clones, around 93% of them appearing once. Their recognized antigens are unknown. The specimen was CD4+ T cells from PBMCs. These receptors all stem from a woman under 30 in good health and CMV-seronegative.

This sequence joins TRBV28 and TRBJ2-7; 8 bases are a match to TRBD2. Per the germline V gene, CDR1 is MDHEN and CDR2 is SYDVKM. The ends lost 3 bases at V and 0 bases at J; junction bases unmatched: 10. The CDR3 consists of 17 residues. CDR3 loop: CASSFGSGKLGSYEQYF. DNA of the CDR3: TGTGCCAGCAGTTTCGGTAGCGGGAAATTGGGCTCCTACGAGCAGTACTTC.

This clone was counted a single time. This chain uses TRBV2 with TRBJ1-2; D gene unclear. Looked up from germline, CDR1 is SNHLY and CDR2 is FYNNEI. Trimming cost V 0 bases and J 0 bases, with 8 bases left between them. CDR3 length: 15 residues. The CDR3 is CASSEARAANYGYTF. The CDR3 region has the DNA TGTGCCAGCAGTGAAGCTAGGGCAGCTAACTATGGCTACACCTTC.

J is TRBJ1-1 and V is TRBV6-1, with D hard to call. V lost 3 bases and J lost 4, with 18 bases in between. The CDR3 spans 16 residues. CDR1 and CDR2 (germline): MNHNS, SASEGT. CDR3 protein: CASSDEDLRGSTEAFF. In nucleotides, the CDR3 is TGTGCCAGCAGTGACGAGGACCTCAGAGGTAGCACTGAAGCTTTCTTT.

The CDR3 protein is CASSLEGEVVEQFF. The CDR3 region has the DNA TGTGCCAGCAGCTTGGAGGGAGAGGTGGTCGAGCAGTTCTTC. The chain is built from TRBV5-6 and TRBJ2-1, with D possibly TRBD2 on 5 matching bases. V shed 0 bases and J shed 10 bases, with 14 bases lying between them. CDR1 is SGHDT, CDR2 YYEEEE, per germline. The CDR3 loop spans 14 amino acids. The whole variable domain, remainder taken from reference TRBV5-6 and TRBJ2-1, is DAGVTQSPTHLIKTRGQQVTLRCSPKSGHDTVSWYQQALGQGPQFIFQYYEEEERQRGNFPDRFSGHQFPNYSSELNVNALLLGDSALYLCASSLEGEVVEQFFGPGTRLTVL.

This chain uses TRBV5-4 with TRBJ2-2; 7 nucleotides match TRBD1. The CDR3 has 16 amino acids. The trim removed 4 bases at V and 4 bases at J, leaving 10 bases unmatched. CDR1 SGHNT and CDR2 YYREEE come from the germline V gene (reference sequence). The CDR3 bases are TGTGCCAGCAGCCAGGGACAGTCAAGGGCCACCGGGGAGCTGTTTTTT. Residues: CASSQGQSRATGELFF.

V gene TRBV27 combines with J gene TRBJ2-1; D is ambiguous. This CDR3 region has 12 residues. V was shortened by 5 bases and J by 4 bases, with 6 bases between the two germline ends. Germline V gene lookup returns CDR1 MNHEY and CDR2 SMNVEV (reference sequence). The CDR3 spells CASSTSYNEQFF. The CDR3 nucleotides read TGTGCCAGCAGTACGTCTTACAATGAGCAGTTCTTC.

CDR3 in amino acids: CASSPPGTGRANYGYTF. The CDR3 nucleotides are TGTGCCAGCTCACCTCCCGGGACAGGTCGAGCTAACTATGGCTACACCTTC. The chain employs TRBV18 and TRBJ1-2; TRBD1 aligns across 8 bases. Germline V gene data show CDR1 as KGHSH and CDR2 as LQKENI. This CDR3 has 17 residues. V lost 3 bases and J lost 0; bases outside the gene matches: 9.

This clone was observed a handful of times. The rearrangement uses TRBV28 and TRBJ1-6; D not resolved. Deletions cut 6 bases from V and 7 bases from J, with 10 bases between. Per germline, CDR1 MDHEN and CDR2 SYDVKM. The CDR3 spans 13 residues. The CDR3 DNA is TGTGCCAGCAGCCCAGCCCAGAATTCACCCCTCCACTTT. Its translation is CASSPAQNSPLHF.

The chain couples TRBV29-1 to TRBJ2-3; 10 nucleotides align to TRBD2. Germline trimming cut 2 bases from V and 0 bases from J; bases unmatched to any gene: 5. Germline CDR1 and CDR2: SQVTM and ANQGSEA. This CDR3 region has 16 residues. In DNA, the CDR3 is TGCAGCGTTGAAATCCTAGCGGGAGATAGCACAGATACGCAGTATTTT. Amino acids: CSVEILAGDSTDTQYF.

The V and J genes are TRBV7-2 and TRBJ1-2, with a possible D match to TRBD1 (5 bases). The CDR3 length is 12 residues. Germline V gene sequence: CDR1 SGHTA, CDR2 FQGNSA. V was clipped by 5 bases and J by 5 bases, with 9 bases between them. The CDR3 nucleotides are TGTGCCAGCAGCCGGGACGGGTATGGCTACACCTTC. Translation gives CASSRDGYGYTF.

The chain is built from TRBV4-1 and TRBJ2-7; D may be TRBD1 or TRBD2 (5 bases each). The germline gives CDR1 MGHRA, CDR2 YSYEKL. Trimming took off 0 bases at V and 7 bases at J, with 10 bases between the two ends. CDR3 length: 13 amino acids. The CDR3 spells CASSQDSGREQYV. The DNA of the CDR3 is TGCGCCAGCAGCCAAGATTCGGGGCGTGAGCAGTACGTC.

This chain connects TRBV19 to TRBJ2-6; D might be TRBD2 (6 bases). Looked up from germline, CDR1 is LNHDA and CDR2 is SQIVND (reference sequence). CDR3 size: 20 residues. Trimming shortened V by 7 bases and J by 0 bases, and 25 bases separated the two germline ends. The CDR3 loop reads CASKRAVSGTGNSGANVLTF. The CDR3 DNA sequence: TGTGCCAGTAAACGCGCTGTTTCGGGGACTGGAAACTCTGGGGCCAACGTCCTGACTTTC.